This TCR beta chain was observed in a study of blood T cell repertoires in COVID-19. Turning to the study itself: Acute and convalescent COVID-19 specimens originated in the United States, Italy and Spain. PBMCs, B-cell-depleted T cells, or T cells were the source of the cDNA or gDNA that made up the material.

Authors' data handling: Estimated nucleated cell counts came from reference gene primer amplification. TCRdb's copy holds only in-frame clones and misses some; the assay was immunoSEQ multiplex PCR. From that table come the V and J calls and clone size; the DNA was used to work out D and trimming. This sample has roughly 59,000 clones; more than 70% occur once, and the top ten carry about 6.7%. Trimming pared 2 bases from V and 7 bases from J, leaving 9 bases between. Germline CDR1 reads LNHDA; CDR2 reads SQIVND (reference sequence). This CDR3 spans 14 amino acids. This chain links TRBV19 with TRBJ1-6; no reliable D call. This TCR derives from a human donor in a cohort sampled during active COVID-19. The sample was peripheral blood. The CDR3, as DNA: TGTGCCAGTAGTATATTGCGGGGAAATTCACCCCTCCACTTT. Translated: CASSILRGNSPLHF. Complete variable domain (other parts from reference TRBV19 and TRBJ1-6): DGGITQSPKYLFRKEGQNVTLSCEQNLNHDAMYWYRQDPGQGLRLIYYSQIVNDFQKGDIAEGYSVSREKKESFPLTVTSAQKNPTAFYLCASSILRGNSPLHFGNGTRLTVT.